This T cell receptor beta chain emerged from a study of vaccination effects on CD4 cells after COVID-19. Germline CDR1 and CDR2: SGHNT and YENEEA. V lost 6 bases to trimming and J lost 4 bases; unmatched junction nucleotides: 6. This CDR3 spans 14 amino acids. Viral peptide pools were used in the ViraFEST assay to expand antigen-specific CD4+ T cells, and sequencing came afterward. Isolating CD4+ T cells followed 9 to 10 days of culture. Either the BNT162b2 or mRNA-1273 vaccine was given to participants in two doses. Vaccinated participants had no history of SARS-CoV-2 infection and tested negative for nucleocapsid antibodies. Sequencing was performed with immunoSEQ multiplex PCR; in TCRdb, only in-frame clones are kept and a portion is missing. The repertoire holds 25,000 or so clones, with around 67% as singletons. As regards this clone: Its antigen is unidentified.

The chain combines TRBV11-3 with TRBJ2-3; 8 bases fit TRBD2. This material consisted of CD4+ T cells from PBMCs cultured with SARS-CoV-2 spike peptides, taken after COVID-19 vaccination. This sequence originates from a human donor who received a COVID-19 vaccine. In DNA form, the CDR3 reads TGTGCCAGCAGTCCGGGACTAGAGGCAGATACGCAGTATTTT. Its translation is CASSPGLEADTQYF.